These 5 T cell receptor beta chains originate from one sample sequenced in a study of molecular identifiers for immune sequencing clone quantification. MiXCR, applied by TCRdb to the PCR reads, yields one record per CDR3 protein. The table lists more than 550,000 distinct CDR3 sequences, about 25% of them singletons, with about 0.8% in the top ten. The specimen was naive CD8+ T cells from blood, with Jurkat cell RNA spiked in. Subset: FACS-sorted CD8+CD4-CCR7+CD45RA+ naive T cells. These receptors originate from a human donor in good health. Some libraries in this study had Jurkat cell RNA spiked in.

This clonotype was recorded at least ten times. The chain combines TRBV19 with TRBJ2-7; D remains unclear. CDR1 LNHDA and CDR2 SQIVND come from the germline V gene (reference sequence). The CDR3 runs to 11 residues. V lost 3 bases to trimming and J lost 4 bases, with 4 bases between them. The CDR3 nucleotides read TGTGCCAGTAGTATCGGGTACGAGCAGTACTTC. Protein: CASSIGYEQYF.

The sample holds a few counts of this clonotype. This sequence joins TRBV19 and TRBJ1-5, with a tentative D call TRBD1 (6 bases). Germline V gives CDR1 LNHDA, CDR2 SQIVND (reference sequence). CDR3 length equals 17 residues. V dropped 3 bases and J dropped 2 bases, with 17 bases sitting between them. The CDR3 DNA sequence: TGTGCCAGTAGTATCGACGGGGGGGGCGCGGGCAATCAGCCCCAGCATTTT. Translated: CASSIDGGGAGNQPQHF.

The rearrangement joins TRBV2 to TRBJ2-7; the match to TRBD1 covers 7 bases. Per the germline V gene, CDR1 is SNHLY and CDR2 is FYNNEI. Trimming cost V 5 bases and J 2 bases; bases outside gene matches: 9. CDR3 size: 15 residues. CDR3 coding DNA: TGTGCCAGCAGTTCCACAGGGGAGTACCCCTACGAGCAGTACTTC. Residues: CASSSTGEYPYEQYF.

CDR3 nucleotide sequence: TGTGCCAGTACCTCAATCCGGCAGATTAGCAATCAGCCCCAGCATTTT. Protein: CASTSIRQISNQPQHF. The gene calls are TRBV19 and TRBJ1-5; no firm D call. The CDR3 has 16 amino acids. Trimming stripped 7 bases from V and 0 bases from J, with 16 bases between. Germline lookup yields CDR1 LNHDA and CDR2 SQIVND (reference sequence).

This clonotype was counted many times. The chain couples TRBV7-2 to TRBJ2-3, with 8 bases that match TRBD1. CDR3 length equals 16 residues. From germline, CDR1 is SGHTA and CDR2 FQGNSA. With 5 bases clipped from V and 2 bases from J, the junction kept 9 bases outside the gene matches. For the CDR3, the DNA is TGTGCCAGCAGCCATACAGGGGGTTACCCCACAGATACGCAGTATTTT. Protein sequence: CASSHTGGYPTDTQYF.